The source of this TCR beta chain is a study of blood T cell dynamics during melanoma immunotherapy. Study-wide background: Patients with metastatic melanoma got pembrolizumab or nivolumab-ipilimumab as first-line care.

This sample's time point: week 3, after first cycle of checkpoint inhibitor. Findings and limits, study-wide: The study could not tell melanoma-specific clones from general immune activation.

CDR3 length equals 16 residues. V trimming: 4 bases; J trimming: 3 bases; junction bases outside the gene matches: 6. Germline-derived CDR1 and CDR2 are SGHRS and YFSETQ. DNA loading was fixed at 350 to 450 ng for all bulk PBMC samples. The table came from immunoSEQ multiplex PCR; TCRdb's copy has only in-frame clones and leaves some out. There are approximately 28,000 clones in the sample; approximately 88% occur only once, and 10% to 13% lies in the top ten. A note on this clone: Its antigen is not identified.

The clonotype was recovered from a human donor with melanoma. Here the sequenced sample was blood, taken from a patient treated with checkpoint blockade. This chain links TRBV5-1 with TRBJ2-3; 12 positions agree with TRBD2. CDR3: CASSPSGLAGTDTQYF. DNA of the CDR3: TGCGCCAGCAGCCCCTCAGGACTAGCGGGGACAGATACGCAGTATTTT.